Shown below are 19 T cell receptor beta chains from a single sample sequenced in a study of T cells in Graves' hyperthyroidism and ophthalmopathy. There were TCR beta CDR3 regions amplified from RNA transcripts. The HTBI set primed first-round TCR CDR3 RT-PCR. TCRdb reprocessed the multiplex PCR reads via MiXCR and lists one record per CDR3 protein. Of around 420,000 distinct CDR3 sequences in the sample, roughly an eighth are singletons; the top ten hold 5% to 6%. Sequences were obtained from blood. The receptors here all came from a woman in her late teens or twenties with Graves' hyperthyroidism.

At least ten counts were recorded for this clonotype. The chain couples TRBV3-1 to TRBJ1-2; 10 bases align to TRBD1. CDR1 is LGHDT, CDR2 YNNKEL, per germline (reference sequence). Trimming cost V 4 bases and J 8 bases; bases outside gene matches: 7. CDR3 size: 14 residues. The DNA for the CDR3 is TGTGCCAGCAGCCCAAGACAGGGGGCTCGGGGCTACACCTTC. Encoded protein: CASSPRQGARGYTF. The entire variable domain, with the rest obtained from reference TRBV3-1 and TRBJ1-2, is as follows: DTAVSQTPKYLVTQMGNDKSIKCEQNLGHDTMYWYKQDSKKFLKIMFSYNNKELIINETVPNRFSPKSPDKAHLNLHINSLELGDSAVYFCASSPRQGARGYTFGSGTRLTVV.

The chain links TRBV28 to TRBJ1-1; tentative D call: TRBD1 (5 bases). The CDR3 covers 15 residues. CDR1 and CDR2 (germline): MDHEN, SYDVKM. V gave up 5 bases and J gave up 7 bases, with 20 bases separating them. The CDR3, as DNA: TGTGCCAGCAGTCCCACCAACCAGGGAACCCATGAAGCTTTCTTT. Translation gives CASSPTNQGTHEAFF.

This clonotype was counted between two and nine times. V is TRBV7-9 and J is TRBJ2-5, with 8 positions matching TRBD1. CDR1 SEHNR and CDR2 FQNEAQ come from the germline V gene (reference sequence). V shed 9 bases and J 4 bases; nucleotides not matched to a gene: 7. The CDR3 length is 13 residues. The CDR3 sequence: CASTGDRRETQYF. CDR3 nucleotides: TGTGCCAGTACGGGGGACAGGCGAGAGACCCAGTACTTC.

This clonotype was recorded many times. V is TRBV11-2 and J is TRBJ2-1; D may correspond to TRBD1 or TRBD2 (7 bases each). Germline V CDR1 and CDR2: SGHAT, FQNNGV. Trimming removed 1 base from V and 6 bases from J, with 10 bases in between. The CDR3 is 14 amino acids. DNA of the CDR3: TGTGCCAGCAGCTTAGCCAGGGGGGGCAATGAGCAGTTCTTC. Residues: CASSLARGGNEQFF.

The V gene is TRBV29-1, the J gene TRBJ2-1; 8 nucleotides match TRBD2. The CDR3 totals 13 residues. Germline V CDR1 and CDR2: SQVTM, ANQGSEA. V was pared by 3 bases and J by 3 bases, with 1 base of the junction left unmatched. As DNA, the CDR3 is TGCAGCGTTGATAGCGGGGACTACAATGAGCAGTTCTTC. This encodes CSVDSGDYNEQFF.

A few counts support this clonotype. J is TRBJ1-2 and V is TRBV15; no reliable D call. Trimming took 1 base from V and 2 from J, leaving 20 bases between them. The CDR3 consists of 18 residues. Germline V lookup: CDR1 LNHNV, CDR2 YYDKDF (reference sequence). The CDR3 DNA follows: TGTGCCACCAGCAGAGTGGTGGGCAGTGTAGCGGGAAACTATGGCTACACCTTC. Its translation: CATSRVVGSVAGNYGYTF.

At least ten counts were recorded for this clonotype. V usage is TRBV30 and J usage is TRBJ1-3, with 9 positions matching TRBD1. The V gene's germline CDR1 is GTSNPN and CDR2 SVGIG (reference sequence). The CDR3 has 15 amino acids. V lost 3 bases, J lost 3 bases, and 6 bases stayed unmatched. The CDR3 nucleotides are TGTGCCTGGAGGAAAACAGGGGGCGGTGGAAACACCATATATTTT. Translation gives CAWRKTGGGGNTIYF.

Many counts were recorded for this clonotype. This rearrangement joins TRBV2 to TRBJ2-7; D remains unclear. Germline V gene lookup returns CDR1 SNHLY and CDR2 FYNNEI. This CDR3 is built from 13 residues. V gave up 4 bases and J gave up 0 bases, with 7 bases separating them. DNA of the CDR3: TGTGCCAGCAGTGGAGACCTCTCCTACGAGCAGTACTTC. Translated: CASSGDLSYEQYF.

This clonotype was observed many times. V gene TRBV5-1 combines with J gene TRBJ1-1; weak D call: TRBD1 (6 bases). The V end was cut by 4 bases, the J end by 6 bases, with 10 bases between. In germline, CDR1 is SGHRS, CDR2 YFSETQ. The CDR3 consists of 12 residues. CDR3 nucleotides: TGCGCCAGCAGCCCTCAGGGGCCTGAAGCTTTCTTT. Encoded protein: CASSPQGPEAFF.

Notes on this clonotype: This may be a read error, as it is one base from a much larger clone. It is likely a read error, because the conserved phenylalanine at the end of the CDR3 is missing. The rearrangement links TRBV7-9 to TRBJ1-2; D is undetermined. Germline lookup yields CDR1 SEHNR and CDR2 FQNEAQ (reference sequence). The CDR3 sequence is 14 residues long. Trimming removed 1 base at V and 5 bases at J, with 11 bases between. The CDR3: CASSLGEQLYGYTL. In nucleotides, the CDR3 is TGTGCCAGCAGCTTAGGGGAACAGCTATATGGCTACACCCTC.

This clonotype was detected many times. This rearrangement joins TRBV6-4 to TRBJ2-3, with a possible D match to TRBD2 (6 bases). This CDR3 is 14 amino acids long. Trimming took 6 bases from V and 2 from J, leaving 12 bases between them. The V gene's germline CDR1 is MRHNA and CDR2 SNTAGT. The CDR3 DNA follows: TGTGCCAGCAGCGGAGGGGCACACACAGATACGCAGTATTTT. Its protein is CASSGGAHTDTQYF.

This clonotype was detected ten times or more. In DNA form, the CDR3 reads TGTGCCAGCGGGGGAGGGACTAGCGGAGACCAAGAGACCCAGTACTTC. As protein: CASGGGTSGDQETQYF. V and J are TRBV7-9 and TRBJ2-5; 11 nucleotides align to TRBD2. The ends lost 8 bases at V and 0 bases at J; junction bases unmatched: 8. CDR3 size: 16 residues. The germline V gene encodes CDR1 SEHNR and CDR2 FQNEAQ (reference sequence).

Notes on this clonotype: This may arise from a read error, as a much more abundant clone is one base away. CDR3 residues: CASSRKVGTGDYEQFF. In DNA, the CDR3 is TGTGCCAGCAGCCGAAAGGTTGGGACGGGGGATTACGAGCAGTTCTTC. The chain carries TRBV27 and TRBJ2-1; D is perhaps TRBD2 (6 bases). The CDR3 extends over 16 amino acids. With 6 bases removed from V and 10 bases from J, the gap between germline ends came to 25 bases. Germline values: CDR1 MNHEY, CDR2 SMNVEV (reference sequence).

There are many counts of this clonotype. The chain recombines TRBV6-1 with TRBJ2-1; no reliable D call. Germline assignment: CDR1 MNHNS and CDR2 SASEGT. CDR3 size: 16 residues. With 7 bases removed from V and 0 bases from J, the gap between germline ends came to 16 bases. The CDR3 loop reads CASMSIRSSSYNEQFF. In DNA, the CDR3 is TGTGCCAGCATGTCTATTCGGTCCAGCTCCTACAATGAGCAGTTCTTC.

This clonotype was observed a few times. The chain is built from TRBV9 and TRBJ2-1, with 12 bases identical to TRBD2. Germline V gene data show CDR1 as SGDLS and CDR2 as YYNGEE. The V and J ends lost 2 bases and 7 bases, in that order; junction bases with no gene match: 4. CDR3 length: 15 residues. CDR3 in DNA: TGTGCCAGCAGCGTTAGGGGGACTAGCGGGAATGAGCAGTTCTTC. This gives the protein CASSVRGTSGNEQFF.

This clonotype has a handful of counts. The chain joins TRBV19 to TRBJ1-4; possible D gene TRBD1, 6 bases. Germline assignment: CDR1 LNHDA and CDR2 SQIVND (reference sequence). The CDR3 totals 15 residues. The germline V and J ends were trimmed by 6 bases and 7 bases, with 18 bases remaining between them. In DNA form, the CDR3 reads TGTGCCAGTAGACTCTCCAGGGGCGTGAGTGAAAAACTGTTTTTT. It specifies CASRLSRGVSEKLFF.

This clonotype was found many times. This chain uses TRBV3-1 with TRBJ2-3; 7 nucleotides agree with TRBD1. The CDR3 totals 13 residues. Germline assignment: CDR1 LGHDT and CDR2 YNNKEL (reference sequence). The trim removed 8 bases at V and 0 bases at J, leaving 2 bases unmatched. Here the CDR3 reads CASGQVSTDTQYF. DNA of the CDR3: TGTGCCAGCGGACAGGTTAGCACAGATACGCAGTATTTT.

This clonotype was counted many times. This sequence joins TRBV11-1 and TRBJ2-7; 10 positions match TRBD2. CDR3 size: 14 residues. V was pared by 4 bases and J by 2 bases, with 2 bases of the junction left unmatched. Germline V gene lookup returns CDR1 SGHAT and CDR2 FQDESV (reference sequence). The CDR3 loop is CASSSSGGTYEQYF. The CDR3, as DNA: TGTGCCAGCAGCTCTAGCGGGGGAACCTACGAGCAGTACTTC. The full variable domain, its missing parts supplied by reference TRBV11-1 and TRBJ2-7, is EAEVAQSPRYKITEKSQAVAFWCDPISGHATLYWYRQILGQGPELLVQFQDESVVDDSQLPKDRFSAERLKGVDSTLKIQPAELGDSAMYLCASSSSGGTYEQYFGPGTRLTVT.

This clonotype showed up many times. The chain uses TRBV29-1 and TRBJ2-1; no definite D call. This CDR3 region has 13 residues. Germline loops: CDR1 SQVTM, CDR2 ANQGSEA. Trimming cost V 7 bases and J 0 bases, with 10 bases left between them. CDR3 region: CSATGVSYNEQFF. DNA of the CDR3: TGCAGCGCAACGGGTGTCTCCTACAATGAGCAGTTCTTC.